One and the same sample provided the 14 T cell receptor beta chains below, sequenced in a study of neurological immune-mediated disorders. TCRdb reprocessed the 5' RACE reads with MiXCR, giving one entry per CDR3 protein. This table holds tens of thousands of distinct CDR3 sequences, under 5% found once. Material: PBMCs. These receptors were collected from a woman aged 50 to 60 with multiple sclerosis.

This clonotype appeared many times. The chain links TRBV24-1 to TRBJ1-5; the D is unclear. The germline V and J ends were trimmed by 3 bases and 3 bases, with 11 bases remaining between them. Germline loops: CDR1 KGHDR, CDR2 SFDVKD. CDR3 length equals 15 residues. DNA of the CDR3: TGTGCCACCAGTGATCCCCTCTCCGACAATCAGCCCCAGCATTTT. Its protein product is CATSDPLSDNQPQHF.

This clonotype was counted at least ten times. The chain is built from TRBV20-1 and TRBJ2-7, with TRBD2 identical over 8 bases. The germline CDR1 and CDR2 sequences are DFQATT and SNEGSKA (reference sequence). The ends lost 5 bases at V and 4 bases at J; junction bases unmatched: 4. This CDR3 region has 12 residues. The CDR3 DNA follows: TGCAGTGCTTCCCTAGCGGGTTACGAGCAGTACTTC. The encoded protein is CSASLAGYEQYF.

The rearrangement joins TRBV4-1 to TRBJ1-2; D is unclear. Germline lookup yields CDR1 MGHRA and CDR2 YSYEKL. The length of the CDR3 is 16 residues. V was shortened by 0 bases and J by 0 bases, with 11 bases between the two germline ends. The CDR3 coding sequence is TGCGCCAGCAGCCAAGATCGTCGGATAGCTAACTATGGCTACACCTTC. Protein sequence: CASSQDRRIANYGYTF.

The table lists this clonotype with many counts. The J gene is TRBJ1-1, the V gene TRBV15, with D uncertain. Trimming left V 0 bases short and J 3 bases short, with 11 bases between. This CDR3 region has 15 residues. From germline, CDR1 is LNHNV and CDR2 YYDKDF (reference sequence). CDR3 coding DNA: TGTGCCACCAGCAGAGATGCGAGCGGTGACACTGAAGCTTTCTTT. Encoded protein: CATSRDASGDTEAFF.

This clonotype appeared many times. CDR3 DNA: TGTGCCAGCAGCACCGTATCAGGGGGGGCCGGGGAGCTGTTTTTT. Translation gives CASSTVSGGAGELFF. The chain joins TRBV11-2 to TRBJ2-2, with D perhaps TRBD1 or TRBD2 (7 bases each). The CDR3 consists of 15 residues. Trimming stripped 5 bases from V and 6 bases from J, with 16 bases between. CDR1 is SGHAT, CDR2 FQNNGV, per germline.

In this sample, this clonotype turned up a few times. The chain links TRBV5-1 to TRBJ1-2; D is uncertain. V lost 4 bases to trimming and J lost 12 bases, with 13 bases between them. The germline V gene has CDR1 SGHRS and CDR2 YFSETQ. The CDR3 has 11 amino acids. CDR3 nucleotides: TGCGCCAGCAGCCTCGACGGGGAGGACACCTTC. Translation: CASSLDGEDTF. The full variable domain, with the rest looked up from reference TRBV5-1 and TRBJ1-2, is KAGVTQTPRYLIKTRGQQVTLSCSPISGHRSVSWYQQTPGQGLQFLFEYFSETQRNKGNFPGRFSGRQFSNSRSEMNVSTLELGDSALYLCASSLDGEDTFGSGTRLTVV.

This clonotype was seen repeatedly, ten times or more. The rearrangement joins TRBV5-1 to TRBJ1-1; possibly TRBD1 for D (6 bases). The CDR3 runs to 15 residues. Per the germline V gene, CDR1 is SGHRS and CDR2 is YFSETQ. The germline V and J ends were trimmed by 0 bases and 5 bases, with 14 bases remaining between them. CDR3 bases: TGCGCCAGCAGCTTGGGCACCCAGGGGTTAACTGAAGCTTTCTTT. The encoded protein is CASSLGTQGLTEAFF.

In its sample, this clonotype was seen many times. The chain carries TRBV15 and TRBJ1-2; TRBD1 matches at 7 bases. The CDR3 consists of 13 residues. Per germline, CDR1 LNHNV and CDR2 YYDKDF (reference sequence). The J segment lost 2 bases and the V segment lost 9 bases, leaving 6 bases of the junction unmatched. CDR3 in amino acids: CATTQGGNYGYTF. The CDR3 DNA reads as TGTGCCACTACCCAGGGGGGGAACTATGGCTACACCTTC.

This clonotype was observed at least ten times. This chain connects TRBV6-2 or TRBV6-3 to TRBJ2-5; possibly TRBD1 or TRBD2 for D (6 bases each). The CDR3 is 15 residues long. V was pared by 7 bases and J by 0 bases, with 15 bases between. The germline CDR1 and CDR2 sequences are MNHEY and SVGEGT. CDR3 nucleotides: TGTGCCAGCACAAGGGGGGCTACGGACCAAGAGACCCAGTACTTC. Its protein product is CASTRGATDQETQYF.

This clonotype was seen many times. This chain uses TRBV20-1 with TRBJ2-7; D call uncertain. Germline V gives CDR1 DFQATT, CDR2 SNEGSKA (reference sequence). V shed 3 bases and J shed 2 bases, with 8 bases lying between them. This CDR3 has 12 residues. DNA of the CDR3: TGCAGTGCTAGCTCCAGCCCCTACGAGCAGTACGTC. Protein: CSASSSPYEQYV.

This clonotype was seen many times. The chain couples TRBV12-3 or TRBV12-4 to TRBJ1-3; unclear D gene. CDR3 length: 11 amino acids. V lost 0 bases and J 11 bases, leaving 5 bases between the germline ends. CDR3 in amino acids: CASSLAGAIYF. The CDR3 nucleotides read TGTGCCAGCAGTTTAGCGGGAGCCATATATTTT.

This clonotype appeared many times. The chain links TRBV12-3 or TRBV12-4 to TRBJ1-2; possible D gene TRBD1, 6 bases. The CDR3 consists of 15 residues. The V end lost 5 bases, the J end lost 2 bases, and 15 bases lay between the germline ends. The CDR3 protein is CASSRRGEPNYGYTF. The DNA of the CDR3 is TGTGCCAGCAGTCGGAGGGGGGAACCCAACTATGGCTACACCTTC.

This clonotype was counted at least ten times. An end of the junction does not agree with germline; a read error may underlie this. This chain joins TRBV4-3 and TRBJ2-5; D gene ambiguous. Germline values: CDR1 LGHNA, CDR2 YSLEER. CDR3 length equals 12 residues. CDR3 region: CASSPRVVPSDF. CDR3 sequence (DNA): TGCGCCAGCAGCCCCCGGGTAGTCCCTTCCGACTTC.

In this sample, this clonotype turned up many times. The chain employs TRBV6-1 and TRBJ1-2; D is possibly TRBD1 (6 bases). This CDR3 has 16 residues. CDR1 and CDR2 (germline): MNHNS, SASEGT. The germline V and J ends were trimmed by 6 bases and 2 bases, with 19 bases remaining between them. The CDR3 here is CASRRDGGALNYGYTF. In DNA form, the CDR3 reads TGTGCCAGCAGACGAGATGGGGGGGCTCTAAACTATGGCTACACCTTC.